This TCR beta chain is drawn from a study of blood T cell repertoires in COVID-19. The overall study: Italy, Spain and the United States were the sources of the convalescent and acute COVID-19 samples. From T cells, B-cell-depleted T cells, or PBMCs came the material, which was cDNA or gDNA.

Sequenced by immunoSEQ multiplex PCR; TCRdb stores in-frame clones only, minus some. The data hold about 110,000 clones, with approximately 85% observed a single time. The source is a human donor in a cohort sampled during active COVID-19. Material: peripheral blood.

This CDR3 is CASSEWSNTGELFF. The CDR3 DNA reads as TGTGCCAGCAGTGAATGGAGCAACACCGGGGAGCTGTTTTTT. The chain joins TRBV25-1 to TRBJ2-2; D not certain. Germline CDR1 reads MGHDK; CDR2 reads SYGVNS. The CDR3 runs 14 residues. The ends were cut back, 1 base at V and 2 bases at J, with 5 bases in the middle.